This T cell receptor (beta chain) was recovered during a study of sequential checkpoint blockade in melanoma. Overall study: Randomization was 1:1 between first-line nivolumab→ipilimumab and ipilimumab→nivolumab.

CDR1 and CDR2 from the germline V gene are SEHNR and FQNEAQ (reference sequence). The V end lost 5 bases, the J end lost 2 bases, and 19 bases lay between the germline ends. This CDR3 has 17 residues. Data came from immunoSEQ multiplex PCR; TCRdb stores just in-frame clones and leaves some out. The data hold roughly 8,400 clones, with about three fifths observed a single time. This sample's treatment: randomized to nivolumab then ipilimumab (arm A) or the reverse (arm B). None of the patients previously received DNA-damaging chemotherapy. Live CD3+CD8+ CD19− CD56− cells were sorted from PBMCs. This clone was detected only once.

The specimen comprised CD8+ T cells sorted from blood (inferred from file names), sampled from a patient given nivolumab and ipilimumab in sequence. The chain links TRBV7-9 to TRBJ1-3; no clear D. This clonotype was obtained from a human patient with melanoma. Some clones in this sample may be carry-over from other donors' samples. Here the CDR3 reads CASSPGYGGRTGNTIYF. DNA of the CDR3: TGTGCCAGCAGCCCGGGGTACGGAGGCAGGACTGGAAACACCATATATTTT.